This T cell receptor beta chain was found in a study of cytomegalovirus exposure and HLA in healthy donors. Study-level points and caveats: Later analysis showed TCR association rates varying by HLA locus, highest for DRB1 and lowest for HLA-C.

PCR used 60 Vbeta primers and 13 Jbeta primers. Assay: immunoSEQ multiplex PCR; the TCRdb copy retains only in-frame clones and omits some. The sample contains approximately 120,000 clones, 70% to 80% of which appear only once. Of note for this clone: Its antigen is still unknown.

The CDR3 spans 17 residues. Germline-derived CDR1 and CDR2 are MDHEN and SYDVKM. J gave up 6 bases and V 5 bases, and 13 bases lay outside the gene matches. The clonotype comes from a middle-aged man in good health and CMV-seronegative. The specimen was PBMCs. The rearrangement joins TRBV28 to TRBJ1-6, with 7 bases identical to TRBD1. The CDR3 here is CASSAVRGQRGNSPLHF. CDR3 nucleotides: TGTGCCAGCAGTGCAGTAAGGGGGCAAAGGGGTAATTCACCCCTCCACTTT.